This T cell receptor beta chain was captured in a study of blood T cell repertoires in COVID-19. Study-level information: COVID-19 samples collected from the United States, Italy and Spain covered acute and convalescent phases. Sources were T cells, B-cell-depleted T cells, or PBMCs; the material itself was cDNA or gDNA.

Germline trimming cut 0 bases from V and 5 bases from J; bases unmatched to any gene: 15. Germline CDR1 LGHDT, CDR2 YNNKEL (reference sequence). This CDR3 has 19 residues. Original data processing: Cell counts per sample came from amplifying reference gene primers. Generated by immunoSEQ multiplex PCR, the TCRdb table keeps only in-frame clones and is missing some. The DNA was the basis for D and trimming; V, J and clone size are from that table. Among some 130,000 clones listed, around 73% were seen once. V is TRBV3-1 (or the pseudogene TRBV3-2) and J is TRBJ2-5; TRBD2 matches at 10 bases. The sample comprised peripheral blood. This TCR was recovered from a man in his 60s who had recovered from COVID-19. CDR3 sequence: CASSQEWATLAGRTETQYF. Here the CDR3 DNA reads TGTGCCAGCAGCCAAGAGTGGGCCACACTAGCGGGGAGAACGGAGACCCAGTACTTC.